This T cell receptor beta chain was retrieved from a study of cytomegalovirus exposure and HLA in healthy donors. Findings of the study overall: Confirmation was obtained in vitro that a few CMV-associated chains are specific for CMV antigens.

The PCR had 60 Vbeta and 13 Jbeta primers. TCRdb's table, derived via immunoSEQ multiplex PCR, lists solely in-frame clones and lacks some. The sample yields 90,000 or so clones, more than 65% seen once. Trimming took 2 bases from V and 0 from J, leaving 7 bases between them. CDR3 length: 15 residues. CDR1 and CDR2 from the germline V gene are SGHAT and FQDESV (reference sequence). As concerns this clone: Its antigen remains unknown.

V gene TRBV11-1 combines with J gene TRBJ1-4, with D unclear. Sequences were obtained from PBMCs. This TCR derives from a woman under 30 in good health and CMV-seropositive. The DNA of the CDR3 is TGTGCCAGCAGCTTAAAGCCCGCAACTAATGAAAAACTGTTTTTT. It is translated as CASSLKPATNEKLFF. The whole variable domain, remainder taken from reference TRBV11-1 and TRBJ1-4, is EAEVAQSPRYKITEKSQAVAFWCDPISGHATLYWYRQILGQGPELLVQFQDESVVDDSQLPKDRFSAERLKGVDSTLKIQPAELGDSAMYLCASSLKPATNEKLFFGSGTQLSVL.